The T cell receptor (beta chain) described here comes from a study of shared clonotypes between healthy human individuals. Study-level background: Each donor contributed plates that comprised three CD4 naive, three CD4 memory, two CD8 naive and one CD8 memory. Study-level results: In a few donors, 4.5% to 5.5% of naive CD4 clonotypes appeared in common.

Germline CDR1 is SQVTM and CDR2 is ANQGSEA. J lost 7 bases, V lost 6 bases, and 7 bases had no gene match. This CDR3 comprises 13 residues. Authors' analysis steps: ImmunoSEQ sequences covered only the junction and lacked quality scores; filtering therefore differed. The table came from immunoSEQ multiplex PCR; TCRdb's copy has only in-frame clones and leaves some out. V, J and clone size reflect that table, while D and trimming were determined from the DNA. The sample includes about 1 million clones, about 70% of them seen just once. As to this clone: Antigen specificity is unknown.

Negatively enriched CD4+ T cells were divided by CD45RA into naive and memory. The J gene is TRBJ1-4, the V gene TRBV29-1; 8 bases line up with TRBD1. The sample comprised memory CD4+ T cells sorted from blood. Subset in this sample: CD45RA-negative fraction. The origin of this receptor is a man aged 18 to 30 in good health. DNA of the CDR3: TGCAGCGTGGAGGACAGGGACGGTGAAAAACTGTTTTTT. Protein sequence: CSVEDRDGEKLFF.